The clone carrying this T cell receptor beta chain was seen a single time. Different DNA sequences within this sample yield the same CDR3. The CDR3 has 14 residues. V lost 3 bases to trimming and J lost 0 bases, with 7 bases between them. Germline CDR1 reads KGHSH; CDR2 reads LQKENI. This sample was taken from a study of shared clonotypes between healthy human individuals. The protocol was immunoSEQ multiplex PCR, while the TCRdb copy is restricted to in-frame clones and leaves out a portion. The sample lists hundreds of thousands of clones, approximately 80% occurring once. This chain joins TRBV18 and TRBJ2-3; D uncertain. The sequence was obtained from a woman between 35 and 50 years old in good health. Some clones in this sample may be carry-over from other donors' samples. The sequencing sample was made of PBMCs. The CDR3 DNA sequence: TGTGCCAGCTCACCGGGTGGGAGCACAGATACGCAGTATTTT. As protein: CASSPGGSTDTQYF.